These 25 T cell receptor beta chains came from one sample sequenced in a study of cytomegalovirus exposure and HLA in healthy donors. Both 60 Vbeta primers and 13 Jbeta primers went into the PCR. The assay was immunoSEQ multiplex PCR, and TCRdb's table has in-frame clones only and misses some. Altogether some 130,000 clones are present, 65% to 80% being singletons, with the ten largest covering 3.5% to 5%. Sample: PBMCs. These receptors originate from a male donor in good health and CMV-seropositive.

This clone was found once. V usage is TRBV5-1 and J usage is TRBJ1-3; TRBD1 might be the D (5 bases). This CDR3 is 16 amino acids long. Germline V CDR1 and CDR2: SGHRS, YFSETQ. Trimming left V 3 bases short and J 3 bases short, with 16 bases between. The CDR3 nucleotides read TGCGCCAGCAGCTGGACCCAAGGGGCTAGTGGAAACACCATATATTTT. Its translation: CASSWTQGASGNTIYF.

This clone turned up a few times. Different DNA sequences within this sample yield the same CDR3. The chain links TRBV27 to TRBJ2-1; D gene unclear. The CDR3 consists of 13 residues. The V gene lost 3 bases and the J gene lost 7 bases, with 10 bases spanning the gap. The germline CDR1 and CDR2 sequences are MNHEY and SMNVEV (reference sequence). CDR3: CASSFGSVNEQFF. CDR3 sequence (DNA): TGTGCCAGCAGTTTTGGTTCGGTTAATGAGCAGTTCTTC.

This clone occurred once. The gene calls are TRBV19 and TRBJ2-3, with a possible D match to TRBD1 (5 bases). The CDR3 totals 15 residues. The germline gives CDR1 LNHDA, CDR2 SQIVND (reference sequence). V was cut by 7 bases and J by 0 bases, with 14 bases left in between. This CDR3 is CASNLMGLSTDTQYF. The DNA of the CDR3 is TGTGCCAGTAATCTGATGGGGCTCAGCACAGATACGCAGTATTTT.

The chain links TRBV28 to TRBJ2-2; the D is unclear. The V gene's germline CDR1 is MDHEN and CDR2 SYDVKM. The CDR3 is 14 residues long. V dropped 3 bases and J dropped 4 bases, with 9 bases sitting between them. The chain's CDR3 is CASSFNSPTGELFF. The CDR3 DNA follows: TGTGCCAGCAGTTTTAACAGCCCCACCGGGGAGCTGTTTTTT.

The rearrangement uses TRBV29-1 and TRBJ2-3; D not resolved. CDR1 SQVTM and CDR2 ANQGSEA come from the germline V gene. V lost 4 bases, J lost 2 bases, and 7 bases lay in between. The CDR3 contains 12 residues. The CDR3 DNA sequence: TGCAGCGTTGCAGATTACACAGATACGCAGTATTTT. As protein: CSVADYTDTQYF.

The V gene is TRBV25-1, the J gene TRBJ2-7; perhaps TRBD2 as D (6 bases). This CDR3 contains 12 residues. Trimming left V 6 bases short and J 6 bases short, with 12 bases between. Germline CDR1 is MGHDK and CDR2 is SYGVNS. CDR3 protein: CASSPEGGEQYF. The CDR3 region has the DNA TGTGCCAGCAGCCCCGAGGGAGGCGAGCAGTACTTC.

This chain connects TRBV6-5 to TRBJ1-2; D possibly corresponds to TRBD1 (6 bases). The CDR3 is made up of 15 amino acids. Germline-derived CDR1 and CDR2 are MNHEY and SVGAGI. V lost 0 bases and J 2 bases, leaving 10 bases between the germline ends. The CDR3 spells CASSYSKDRNYGYTF. The CDR3 region has the DNA TGTGCCAGCAGTTACTCGAAGGACAGAAACTATGGCTACACCTTC.

The V gene is TRBV9, the J gene TRBJ2-7; 9 bases fit TRBD1. The germline V gene has CDR1 SGDLS and CDR2 YYNGEE. V lost 4 bases to trimming and J lost 3 bases; unmatched junction nucleotides: 5. The CDR3 has 14 amino acids. This CDR3 is CASSPMTGGYEQYF. The CDR3 DNA reads as TGTGCCAGCAGCCCGATGACAGGGGGCTACGAGCAGTACTTC. Combining the CDR3 with reference TRBV9 and TRBJ2-7 gives the whole variable domain DSGVTQTPKHLITATGQRVTLRCSPRSGDLSVYWYQQSLDQGLQFLIQYYNGEERAKGNILERFSAQQFPDLHSELNLSSLELGDSALYFCASSPMTGGYEQYFGPGTRLTVT.

J is TRBJ2-5 and V is TRBV7-9; 11 bases fit TRBD2. Per the germline V gene, CDR1 is SEHNR and CDR2 is FQNEAQ (reference sequence). The CDR3 is made up of 15 amino acids. Trimming at V came to 5 bases and at J to 7 bases, leaving 9 bases not matched to a gene. CDR3 DNA: TGTGCCAGCAGCAAACTAGCGGGAGAGGGAGTGACCCAGTACTTC. As protein: CASSKLAGEGVTQYF.

A remark on this clone: The germline gene is not matched at one end of the junction; a read error may be the cause. The chain has TRBV6-5 and TRBJ1-5; D unclear. Germline loops: CDR1 MNHEY, CDR2 SVGAGI. The CDR3 contains 14 residues. The CDR3 DNA sequence: TGTGCCAGCAGTTACAGGAGTAGCTATCAGCCCCAGCATTTT. This encodes CASSYRSSYQPQHF.

This clone was seen once. The genes are TRBV6-5 and TRBJ2-5; 8 bases match TRBD1. The CDR3 runs to 14 residues. Germline loops: CDR1 MNHEY, CDR2 SVGAGI. With V trimmed by 5 bases and J by 2 bases, 4 bases remained unmatched. The CDR3 DNA is TGTGCCAGCAGTGAACGGACAGGGCAAGAGACCCAGTACTTC. Residues: CASSERTGQETQYF.

V gene TRBV7-6 combines with J gene TRBJ1-4; tentatively, D is TRBD1 (5 bases). Trimming stripped 0 bases from V and 8 bases from J, with 10 bases between. Germline CDR1 is SGHVS and CDR2 is FNYEAQ. The CDR3 totals 14 residues. The CDR3 region is CASSLAGAGEKLFF. Written as DNA, the CDR3 is TGTGCCAGCAGCTTAGCAGGGGCGGGGGAAAAACTGTTTTTT. Together with reference TRBV7-6 and TRBJ1-4, the CDR3 gives the full variable domain: GAGVSQSPRYKVTKRGQDVALRCDPISGHVSLYWYRQALGQGPEFLTYFNYEAQQDKSGLPNDRFSAERPEGSISTLTIQRTEQRDSAMYRCASSLAGAGEKLFFGSGTQLSVL.

This clone was found a few times. Mismatch with germline at one junction end may stem from a read error. CDR3 in amino acids: CASSSRMDRVCF. DNA for the CDR3: TGTGCCAGCAGCTCACGGATGGACAGGGTTTGCTTC. The chain is built from TRBV5-6 and TRBJ1-2; 8 bases match TRBD1. This CDR3 has 12 amino acids. CDR1 is SGHDT and CDR2 is YYEEEE in the germline V gene.

The chain uses TRBV28 and TRBJ2-7; 8 nucleotides align to TRBD1. The junction had 12 bases not matched to a gene; V was cut back by 8 bases and J by 3 bases. Germline CDR1 MDHEN, CDR2 SYDVKM. This CDR3 region has 15 residues. CDR3 residues: CASEGSGQEHYEQYF. CDR3 coding DNA: TGTGCCAGCGAGGGATCGGGACAGGAGCACTACGAGCAGTACTTC.

V is TRBV5-1 and J is TRBJ2-2; D is perhaps TRBD2 (7 bases). V gave up 4 bases and J gave up 5 bases, with 12 bases separating them. Germline V CDR1 and CDR2: SGHRS, YFSETQ. This CDR3 region has 14 residues. The CDR3 bases are TGCGCCAGCAGCGCGGAGGGGGGGACCGGGGAGCTGTTTTTT. Protein sequence: CASSAEGGTGELFF.

The rearrangement links TRBV7-2 to TRBJ2-6; D is unclear. V dropped 2 bases and J dropped 2 bases, with 7 bases sitting between them. There are 15 residues in the CDR3. From germline, CDR1 is SGHTA and CDR2 FQGNSA. The CDR3 here is CASSLSSAGANVLTF. Here the CDR3 DNA reads TGTGCCAGCAGCTTATCGTCGGCTGGGGCCAACGTCCTGACTTTC.

V gene TRBV2 combines with J gene TRBJ1-1; 9 bases map to TRBD1. The junction had 3 bases not matched to a gene; V was cut back by 8 bases and J by 5 bases. CDR1 is SNHLY, CDR2 FYNNEI, per germline. CDR3 size: 12 residues. Here the CDR3 reads CASPTGGTEAFF. For the CDR3, the DNA is TGTGCCAGCCCGACAGGGGGGACTGAAGCTTTCTTT.

The chain couples TRBV25-1 to TRBJ1-1; D is possibly TRBD1 (5 bases). This CDR3 has 15 amino acids. V lost 4 bases and J 0 bases, leaving 12 bases between the germline ends. Germline V gene lookup returns CDR1 MGHDK and CDR2 SYGVNS. CDR3 in DNA: TGTGCCAGCAGTGTTTGGGGCCCCTTGAACACTGAAGCTTTCTTT. Protein sequence: CASSVWGPLNTEAFF.

The genes are TRBV2 and TRBJ1-2; TRBD1 might be the D (5 bases). The V end lost 5 bases, the J end lost 13 bases, and 14 bases lay between the germline ends. Germline CDR1 and CDR2: SNHLY and FYNNEI. The CDR3 has 11 amino acids. CDR3 sequence reads: CASSRQGGITF. The DNA of the CDR3 is TGTGCCAGCAGTCGGCAGGGTGGCATCACCTTC.

The DNA of the CDR3 is TGTGCCAGCAGCTTTGCTAGCGGGGGCGGGGAGCTGTTTTTT. Translated: CASSFASGGGELFF. The chain is built from TRBV7-3 and TRBJ2-2, with 10 bases that match TRBD2. Germline V gene lookup returns CDR1 SGHTA and CDR2 FQGTGA. The CDR3 totals 14 residues. With 3 bases clipped from V and 7 bases from J, the junction kept 2 bases outside the gene matches.

The V call is TRBV5-1, the J call TRBJ1-1, with D uncertain. The germline V gene has CDR1 SGHRS and CDR2 YFSETQ. Trimming took 4 bases from V and 3 from J, leaving 19 bases between them. The CDR3 length is 16 residues. The CDR3 DNA reads TGCGCCAGCAGCCATCGGACGGCCAACGGGGACACTGAAGCTTTCTTT. Its translation is CASSHRTANGDTEAFF.

CDR3 amino acids: CASTTIGGAGEKLFF. CDR3 nucleotides: TGTGCCAGCACCACCATCGGAGGGGCGGGTGAAAAACTGTTTTTT. V gene TRBV27 combines with J gene TRBJ1-4, with D maybe TRBD1 (5 bases). The CDR3 covers 15 residues. CDR1 and CDR2 from the germline V gene are MNHEY and SMNVEV (reference sequence). V was clipped by 7 bases and J by 7 bases, with 19 bases between them. Variable domain in full (rest from reference TRBV27 and TRBJ1-4): EAQVTQNPRYLITVTGKKLTVTCSQNMNHEYMSWYRQDPGLGLRQIYYSMNVEVTDKGDVPEGYKVSRKEKRNFPLILESPSPNQTSLYFCASTTIGGAGEKLFFGSGTQLSVL.

V gene TRBV19 combines with J gene TRBJ1-4; no definite D call. This CDR3 comprises 15 residues. The V end lost 7 bases, the J end lost 5 bases, and 17 bases lay between the germline ends. The germline V gene encodes CDR1 LNHDA and CDR2 SQIVND (reference sequence). Here the CDR3 DNA reads TGTGCCAGTACGAGGGAAGGGCGGCGAAATGAAAAACTGTTTTTT. Amino acids: CASTREGRRNEKLFF.

The chain employs TRBV15 and TRBJ2-3; TRBD2 agrees at 8 bases. Trimming cost V 1 base and J 4 bases; bases outside gene matches: 7. There are 16 residues in the CDR3. From germline, CDR1 is LNHNV and CDR2 YYDKDF (reference sequence). CDR3 loop: CATSRGTGGGADTQYF. The CDR3, as DNA: TGTGCCACCAGCAGAGGAACGGGAGGGGGGGCAGATACGCAGTATTTT.

This chain connects TRBV28 to TRBJ1-1, with a tentative D call TRBD1 (6 bases). This CDR3 has 12 residues. Germline V lookup: CDR1 MDHEN, CDR2 SYDVKM. Trimming left V 3 bases short and J 11 bases short, with 13 bases between. CDR3 amino acids: CASSFVGQGAFF. The CDR3 coding sequence is TGTGCCAGCAGTTTCGTCGGTCAGGGGGCTTTCTTT.